Listed here is a single TCR beta chain. Its target is not known. These data are taken from a study of vaccination effects on CD4 cells after COVID-19. The study's findings and limits: Few convalescent patients were included, and no early post-infection timepoints were sampled.

Trimming shortened V by 3 bases and J by 7 bases, and 10 bases separated the two germline ends. The CDR3 extends over 13 amino acids. CDR1 and CDR2 (germline): LNHDA, SQIVND (reference sequence). Ahead of sequencing, the ViraFEST assay grew antigen-specific CD4+ T cells using viral peptide pools. Cultured cells yielded isolated CD4+ T cells after roughly 11 days. This individual contracted SARS-CoV-2 between March and December 2020, as verified by PCR. Data came from immunoSEQ multiplex PCR; TCRdb stores just in-frame clones and leaves some out. In the table there are under 80,000 clones, around 70% of which are singletons.

The specimen comprised CD4+ T cells from PBMCs cultured with HIV peptides, sampled before COVID-19 vaccination. Subset given: HIV-1 Nef peptide pool negative control/reference culture. This sequence was found in a human donor who had a prior SARS-CoV-2 infection. The V call is TRBV19, the J call TRBJ1-5, with TRBD1 as a possible D gene (5 bases). The CDR3 region has the DNA TGTGCCAGTAGTATCTTCCGGGACCAGCCCCAGCATTTT. Translating it yields CASSIFRDQPQHF.